This TCR beta chain was recorded in a study of technical replicates of blood from a few donors. Sequencing was performed with immunoSEQ multiplex PCR; in TCRdb, only in-frame clones are kept and a portion is missing. The table has some 11,000 clones, roughly 94% seen once. CDR1 and CDR2 (germline): LNHDA, SQIVND (reference sequence). This CDR3 region has 17 residues. The V gene end was trimmed by 4 bases and the J gene end by 2 bases; junction bases not matched to a gene: 4. This chain connects TRBV19 to TRBJ2-5; 16 positions agree with TRBD2. The material sequenced was PBMCs. The TCR originated in a human donor in good health. The CDR3 coding sequence is TGTGCCAGTAGTAATCCGGGACTAGCGGGAGGGCAAGAGACCCAGTACTTC. Translated, it gives CASSNPGLAGGQETQYF. Complete variable domain (other parts from reference TRBV19 and TRBJ2-5): DGGITQSPKYLFRKEGQNVTLSCEQNLNHDAMYWYRQDPGQGLRLIYYSQIVNDFQKGDIAEGYSVSREKKESFPLTVTSAQKNPTAFYLCASSNPGLAGGQETQYFGPGTRLLVL.